This T cell receptor (beta chain) stems from a study of shared clonotypes between healthy human individuals. Study at large: Serving as donors were a couple of women and three men, whose ages spanned 18 to 49.

Sequencing used immunoSEQ multiplex PCR; TCRdb keeps in-frame clones, though not all of them. The sample contains over 2,000,000 clones, over 85% of which appear only once. Selected positively for CCR7 and CD45RO-negative, naive CD8 cells excluded terminally differentiated effector memory CD45RA+ cells. Material: naive CD8+ T cells from PBMCs. The receptor comes from a man between 18 and 35 years old in good health. Some clones in this sample may be carry-over from other donors' samples.

CDR3 sequence: CASSSPEVSGIYEQYF. For the CDR3, the DNA is TGTGCCAGCAGCTCCCCGGAGGTTAGCGGGATCTACGAGCAGTACTTC. The V and J genes are TRBV7-6 and TRBJ2-7; the match to TRBD2 covers 8 bases. There are 16 residues in the CDR3. CDR1 SGHVS and CDR2 FNYEAQ come from the germline V gene. Losses at the gene ends were 4 bases for V and 3 bases for J; bases not matched to a gene: 11.